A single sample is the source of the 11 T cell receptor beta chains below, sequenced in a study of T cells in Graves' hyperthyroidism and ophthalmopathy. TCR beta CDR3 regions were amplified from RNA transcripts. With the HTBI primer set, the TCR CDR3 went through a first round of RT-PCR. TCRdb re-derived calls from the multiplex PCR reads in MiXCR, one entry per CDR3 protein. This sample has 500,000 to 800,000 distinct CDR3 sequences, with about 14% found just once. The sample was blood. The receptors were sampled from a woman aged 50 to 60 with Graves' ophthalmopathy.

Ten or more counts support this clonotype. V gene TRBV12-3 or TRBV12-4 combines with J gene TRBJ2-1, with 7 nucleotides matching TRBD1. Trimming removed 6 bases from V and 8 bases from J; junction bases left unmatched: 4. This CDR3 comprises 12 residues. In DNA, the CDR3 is TGTGCCAGCAGGAACAGGGGTTATGAGCAGTTCTTC. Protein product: CASRNRGYEQFF.

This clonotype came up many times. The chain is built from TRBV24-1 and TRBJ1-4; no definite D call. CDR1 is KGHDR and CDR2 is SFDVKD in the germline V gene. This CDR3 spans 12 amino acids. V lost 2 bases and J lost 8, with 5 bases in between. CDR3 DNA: TGTGCCACCAGTGATTCGAGAGAAAAACTGTTTTTT. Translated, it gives CATSDSREKLFF.

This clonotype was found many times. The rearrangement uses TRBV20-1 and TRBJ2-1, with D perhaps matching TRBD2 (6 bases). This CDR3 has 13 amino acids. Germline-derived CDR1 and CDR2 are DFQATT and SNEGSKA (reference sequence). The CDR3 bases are TGCACCTCTAGCGAGAGCTCCTACAATGAGCAGTTCTTC. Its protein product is CTSSESSYNEQFF.

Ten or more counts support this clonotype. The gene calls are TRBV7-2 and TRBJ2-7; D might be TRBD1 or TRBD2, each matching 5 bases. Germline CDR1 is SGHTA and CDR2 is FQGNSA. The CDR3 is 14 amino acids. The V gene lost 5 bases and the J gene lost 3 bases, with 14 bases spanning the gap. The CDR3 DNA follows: TGTGCCAGCAGCGCCGGGACCGCCAACTACGAGCAGTACTTC. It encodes CASSAGTANYEQYF.

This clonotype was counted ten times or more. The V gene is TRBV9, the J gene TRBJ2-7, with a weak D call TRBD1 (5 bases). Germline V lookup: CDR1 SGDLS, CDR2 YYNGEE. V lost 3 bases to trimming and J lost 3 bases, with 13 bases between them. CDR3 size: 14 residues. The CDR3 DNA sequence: TGTGCCAGCAGCGAAGACAGTTCTCTCTACGAGCAGTACTTC. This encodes CASSEDSSLYEQYF. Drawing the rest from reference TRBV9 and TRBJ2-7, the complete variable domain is DSGVTQTPKHLITATGQRVTLRCSPRSGDLSVYWYQQSLDQGLQFLIQYYNGEERAKGNILERFSAQQFPDLHSELNLSSLELGDSALYFCASSEDSSLYEQYFGPGTRLTVT.

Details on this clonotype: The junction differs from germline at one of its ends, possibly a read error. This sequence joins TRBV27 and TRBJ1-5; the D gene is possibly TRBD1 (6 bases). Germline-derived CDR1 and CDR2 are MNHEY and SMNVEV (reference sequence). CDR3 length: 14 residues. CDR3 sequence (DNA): TGTCCCAGCAGTCCCTCGAGGGGGAATCAGCCCCAGCATTTT. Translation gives CPSSPSRGNQPQHF.

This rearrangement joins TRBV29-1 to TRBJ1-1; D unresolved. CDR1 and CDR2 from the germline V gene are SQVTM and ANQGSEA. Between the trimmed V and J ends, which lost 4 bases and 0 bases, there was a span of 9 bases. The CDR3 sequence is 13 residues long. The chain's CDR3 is CSVVRQLNTEAFF. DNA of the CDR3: TGCAGCGTTGTTAGGCAGTTGAACACTGAAGCTTTCTTT.

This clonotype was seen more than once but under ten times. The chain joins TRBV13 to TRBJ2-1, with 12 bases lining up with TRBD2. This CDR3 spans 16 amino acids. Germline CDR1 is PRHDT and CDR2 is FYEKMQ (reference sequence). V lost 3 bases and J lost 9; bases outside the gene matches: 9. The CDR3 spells CASSFQLAGGSGEQFF. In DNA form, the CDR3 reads TGTGCCAGCAGCTTCCAACTAGCGGGAGGTAGCGGTGAGCAGTTCTTC.

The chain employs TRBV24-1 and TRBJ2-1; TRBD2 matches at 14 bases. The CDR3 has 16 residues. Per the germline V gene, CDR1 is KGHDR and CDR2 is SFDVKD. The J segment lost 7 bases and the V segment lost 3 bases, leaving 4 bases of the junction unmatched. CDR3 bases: TGTGCCACCAGTGATCAGACTAGCGGGAGGGGTAATGAGCAGTTCTTC. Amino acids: CATSDQTSGRGNEQFF.

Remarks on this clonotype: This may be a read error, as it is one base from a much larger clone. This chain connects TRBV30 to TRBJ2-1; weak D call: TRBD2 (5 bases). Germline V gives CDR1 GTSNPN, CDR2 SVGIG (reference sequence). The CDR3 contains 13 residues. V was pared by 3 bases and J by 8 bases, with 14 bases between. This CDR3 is CAWRYAGPYEQFF. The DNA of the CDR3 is TGTGCCTGGAGGTATGCGGGTCCCTATGAGCAGTTCTTC.

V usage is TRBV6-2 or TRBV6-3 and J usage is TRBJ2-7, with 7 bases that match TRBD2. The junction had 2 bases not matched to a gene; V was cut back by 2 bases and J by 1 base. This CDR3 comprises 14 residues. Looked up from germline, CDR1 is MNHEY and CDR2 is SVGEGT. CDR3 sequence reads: CASSYKAGSYEQYF. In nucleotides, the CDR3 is TGTGCCAGCAGTTACAAAGCGGGGTCCTACGAGCAGTACTTC.